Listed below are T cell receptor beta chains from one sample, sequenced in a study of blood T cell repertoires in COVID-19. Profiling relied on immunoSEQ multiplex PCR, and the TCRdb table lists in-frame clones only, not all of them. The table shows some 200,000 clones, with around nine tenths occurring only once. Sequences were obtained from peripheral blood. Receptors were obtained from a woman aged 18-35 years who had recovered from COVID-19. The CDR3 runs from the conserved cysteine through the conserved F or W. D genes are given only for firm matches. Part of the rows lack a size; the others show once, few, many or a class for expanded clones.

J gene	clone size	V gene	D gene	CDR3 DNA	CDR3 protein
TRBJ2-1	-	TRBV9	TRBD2	TGTGCCAGCAGCGTAGCGGGAGGGCACCGTGAGCAGTTCTTC	CASSVAGGHREQFF
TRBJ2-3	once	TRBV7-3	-	TGTGCCAGCAGCCCCGCCCCCGGGGGCACAGATACGCAGTATTTT	CASSPAPGGTDTQYF
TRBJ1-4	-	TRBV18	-	TGTGCCAGCTCACGACAGGCCCGTAATGAAAAACTGTTTTTT	CASSRQARNEKLFF
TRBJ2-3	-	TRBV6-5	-	TGTGCCAGCAGTTACTCAGCACGCGCAGATACGCAGTATTTT	CASSYSARADTQYF
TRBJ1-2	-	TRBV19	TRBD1	TGTGCCAGTAATCTAGGGGACAGATTTGAGACCTATGGCTACACCTTC	CASNLGDRFETYGYTF
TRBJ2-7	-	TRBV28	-	TGTGCCAGCAGTTTAATCCGCGGGGGCCCCTACGAGCAGTACTTC	CASSLIRGGPYEQYF
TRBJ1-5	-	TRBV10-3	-	TGTGCCATCAGTCCAGGTAGGGGTCGCGATCAGCCCCAGCATTTT	CAISPGRGRDQPQHF
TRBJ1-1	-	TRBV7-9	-	TGTGCCAGCAGTCCTCAGGATTACACTGAAGCTTTCTTT	CASSPQDYTEAFF
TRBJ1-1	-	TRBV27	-	TGTGCCAGCAGTTTATCGATATCGGTGAACACTGAAGCTTTCTTT	CASSLSISVNTEAFF
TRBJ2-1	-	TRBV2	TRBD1	TGTGCCAGCAGTAGAAACGGACAGGACAATGAGCAGTTCTTC	CASSRNGQDNEQFF
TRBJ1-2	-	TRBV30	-	TGTGCCTGGAGTGCCCAGGGAAACTATGGCTACACCTTC	CAWSAQGNYGYTF
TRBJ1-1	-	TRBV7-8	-	TGTGCCAGTAAATTTGGGCTTAACACTGAAGCTTTCTTT	CASKFGLNTEAFF
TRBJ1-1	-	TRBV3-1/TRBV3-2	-	TGTGCCAGCAGCCAAGATGGGGATTTTCGGGGGTTT	CASSQDGDFRGF
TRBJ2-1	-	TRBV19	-	TGTGCCAGTAGTAACGAGATCGAGAATGAGCAGTTCTTC	CASSNEIENEQFF
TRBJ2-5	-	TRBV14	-	TGTGCCAGCAGCCCGGCAAGGAGGGCTCTAGCGGAGACCCAGTACTTC	CASSPARRALAETQYF
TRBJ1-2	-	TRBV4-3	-	TGCGCCAGCAGCAACAATCAGAATGGCTACACCTTC	CASSNNQNGYTF
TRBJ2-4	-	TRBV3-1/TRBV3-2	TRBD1	TGTGCCAGCACCCATTCGGGGACAGCAAAAAACATTCAGTACTTC	CASTHSGTAKNIQYF
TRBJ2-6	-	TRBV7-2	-	TGTGCCAGCAGCTTAGTCCAGGGATCTGGGGCCAACGTCCTGACTTTC	CASSLVQGSGANVLTF
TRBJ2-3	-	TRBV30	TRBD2	TGTGCCTGGAGTAGGTCGGGAGGAGATACGCAGTATTTT	CAWSRSGGDTQYF
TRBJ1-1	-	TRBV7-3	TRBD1	TGTGCCAGCAGCCCCACCGGACAGGTCACTGAAGCTTTCTTT	CASSPTGQVTEAFF
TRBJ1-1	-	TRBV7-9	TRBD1	TGTGCCAGCAGCACGACAGGGGGAGCCCAGGGGGCTTTCTTT	CASSTTGGAQGAFF
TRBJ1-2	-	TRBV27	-	TGTGCCAGCAGTCCCCCGGCGGGTCGAGATGGCTACACCTTC	CASSPPAGRDGYTF
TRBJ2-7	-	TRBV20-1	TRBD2	TGCAGTGCTAGTCCCACGACTAGCGGGGGACTATACGAGCAGTACTTC	CSASPTTSGGLYEQYF
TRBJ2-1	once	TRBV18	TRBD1	TGTGCCAGCTCACACGGACAGGGTTCGGGCAATGAGCAGTTCTTC	CASSHGQGSGNEQFF
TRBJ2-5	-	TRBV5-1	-	TGCGCCAGCAGCAAGGGACATCAAGGCCCAGAGACCCAGTACTTC	CASSKGHQGPETQYF
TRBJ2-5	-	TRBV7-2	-	TGTGCCAGCAGCGCTCCCGAGGAGACCCAGTACTTC	CASSAPEETQYF
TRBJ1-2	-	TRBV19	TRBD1	TGTGCCAGTAACTCGGGACAGGCTAACTATGGCTACACCTTC	CASNSGQANYGYTF
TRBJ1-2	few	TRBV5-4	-	TGTGCCAGCAGCTTGGCGTCCCCTGACTATGGCTACACCTTC	CASSLASPDYGYTF
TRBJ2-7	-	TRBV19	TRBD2	TGTGCCAGTAGTATAACTTCGGGACTACGGGTCTACGAGCAGTACTTC	CASSITSGLRVYEQYF
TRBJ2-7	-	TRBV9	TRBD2	TGTGCCAGCAGCGCTGGGACTAGCGGGGGCGAGCAGTACTTC	CASSAGTSGGEQYF
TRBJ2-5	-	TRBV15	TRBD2	TGTGCCACCAGCAGAGAGAGGGGACTAGCGGGAGGGCCCCAAGAGACCCAGTACTTC	CATSRERGLAGGPQETQYF
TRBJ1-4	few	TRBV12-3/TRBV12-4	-	TGTGCCAGCAGTTATGGGTCAGGGGCAGGATTTTTT	CASSYGSGAGFF
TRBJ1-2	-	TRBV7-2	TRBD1	TGTGCCAGCAGCTTAGGGCGGAGGGACAGACTACGTGATGGCTACACCTTC	CASSLGRRDRLRDGYTF
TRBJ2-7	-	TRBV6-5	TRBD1	TGTGCCAGCAGCTTTACAGGGGGCATAATGGACGAGCAGTACTTC	CASSFTGGIMDEQYF
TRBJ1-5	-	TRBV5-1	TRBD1	TGCGCCAGCAGTTGGACAGGGATGAATCAGCCCCAGCATTTT	CASSWTGMNQPQHF
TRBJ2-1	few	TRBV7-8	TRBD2	TGTGCCAGCAGCCCCCGCCCTAGCGGATACAATGAGCAGTTCTTC	CASSPRPSGYNEQFF
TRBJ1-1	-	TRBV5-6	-	TGTGCCAGCAACTTTGATGGGGAGGCTTTCTTT	CASNFDGEAFF
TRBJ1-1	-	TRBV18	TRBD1	TGTGCCAGCTCTTCCGGGACAGGGGCGAACACTGAAGCTTTCTTT	CASSSGTGANTEAFF
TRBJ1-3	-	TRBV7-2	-	TGTGCCAGCAGCTTAACACAGGGCAACACCATATATTTT	CASSLTQGNTIYF
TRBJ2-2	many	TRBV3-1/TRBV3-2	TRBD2	TGTGCCAGCAGCCAAAGTCTAGCGGGGACCACCGGGGAGCTGTTTTTT	CASSQSLAGTTGELFF
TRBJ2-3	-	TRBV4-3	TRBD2	TGCGCCAGCAGCCATCTTAGCGGGGCGACAGATACGCAGTATTTT	CASSHLSGATDTQYF
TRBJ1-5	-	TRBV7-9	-	TGTGCCAGCAGCCACGGCGGATATAGCAATCAGCCCCAGCATTTT	CASSHGGYSNQPQHF
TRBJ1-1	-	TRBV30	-	TGTGCCTGGAGTGTACTTTCAGGTGAAGCTTTCTTT	CAWSVLSGEAFF
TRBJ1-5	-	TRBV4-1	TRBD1	TGCGCCAGCGGACCTGAACAGGGGGCGTTTCAGCCCCAGCATTTT	CASGPEQGAFQPQHF
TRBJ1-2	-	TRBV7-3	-	TGTGCCAGCAGCTTACTCGCCAGGGCGAGCGGCTACACCTTC	CASSLLARASGYTF
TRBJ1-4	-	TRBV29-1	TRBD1	TGCAGCGTCAGCCGGGGGACAGGGGGCAAAGGTGAAAAACTGTTTTTT	CSVSRGTGGKGEKLFF
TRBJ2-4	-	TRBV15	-	TGTGCCACCAGCAGAGATCGAGCCCAGGGGTTAGCCATTCAGTACTTC	CATSRDRAQGLAIQYF
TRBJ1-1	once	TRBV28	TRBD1	TGTGCCAGCAGTGCCAACAGGGGGCGATTGAACACTGAAGCTTTCTTT	CASSANRGRLNTEAFF
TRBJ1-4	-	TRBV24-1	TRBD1	TGTGCCACCAGTGAGCGACAGGGAGAAAAACTGTTTTTT	CATSERQGEKLFF
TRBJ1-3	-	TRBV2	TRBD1	TGTGCCAGCTCAAGGACAGGACGGGTCTCTGGAAACACCATATATTTT	CASSRTGRVSGNTIYF
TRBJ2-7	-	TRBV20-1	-	TGCAGTGCGGGCAGGGATGGCGAGCAGTACTTC	CSAGRDGEQYF
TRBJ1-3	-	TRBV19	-	TGTGCCAGTATGCCGGTTTTAACTGGAAACACCATATATTTT	CASMPVLTGNTIYF
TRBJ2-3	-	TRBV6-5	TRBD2	TGTGCCAGCAGTCGACTAGCGGGAGGCCAAGATACGCAGTATTTT	CASSRLAGGQDTQYF
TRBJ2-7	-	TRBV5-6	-	TGTGCCAGCAGCTTGGATGTCGGCAGCGGCGCCTACGAGCAGTACTTC	CASSLDVGSGAYEQYF
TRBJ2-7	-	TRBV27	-	TGTGCCAGCAGTCCCTTCAGGCCTGTCTCCTACGAGCAGTACTTC	CASSPFRPVSYEQYF
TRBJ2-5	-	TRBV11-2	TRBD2	TGTGCCAGCAGCTCGTTGGCTAGCGGGAGGCAAGAGACCCAGTACTTC	CASSSLASGRQETQYF
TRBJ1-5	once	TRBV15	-	TGTGCCACCAGCAGAGACAGGGTTGGTCAGCCCCAGCATTTT	CATSRDRVGQPQHF